The source of this T cell receptor (beta chain) is a study of T cell clonotyping in hematopoietic cell transplantation (dated by TCRdb to the early 2020s). Regarding the research as a whole: In the study, around 130 blood samples were gathered from 40 or so consecutive transplant recipients and their related donors. Recruitment of patients was conducted between late 2015 and 2017, and follow-up was continued until late 2020 or death. The study at large found these results: Inverse Simpson Index values from donors and from recipients before transplant predicted broader TCR repertoire diversity after transplant. The sample size was limited, and CD4 and CD8 repertoire contributions could not be separated because cells were not sorted. Recipient repertoires showed only a small fraction of overlap with donor repertoires, and over 95% appeared de novo at the given depth. A decrease in recipient TCR diversity was observed after transplant, and a progressive increase in pathologically expanded clonotypes was seen from day 30 to day 180.

The immunoSEQ assay, a bias-controlled multiplex PCR using V- and J-specific primers, was used to amplify TCR beta CDR3 regions from genomic DNA. A proprietary barcode and Illumina adapter sequences were added to the CDR3 amplicons in a second PCR step. An Illumina MiSeq instrument was used to sequence the CDR3 libraries. The authors processed their data as follows. immunoSEQ Analyzer 3.0 was used for export and quality control, with R Bioconductor and Immunarch used for downstream analyses. Only productive rearrangements within the normalized downsampled data set were used in the calculation of repertoire metrics. In the normalized cohort, clonotypes with more than 5 templates were defined as pathologically expanded. The Inverse Simpson Index was used to measure repertoire diversity. To capture all clonotypes, the CMV-specificity analyses were run on the non-normalized data set. Sourced from immuneACCESS, this table was stored by TCRdb with only in-frame sequences that have V and J called. A share of the clones is absent; for the studies checked, an unresolved V gene accounts for under half, and the remainder has no known explanation. The DNA was the basis for D and trimming; V, J and clone size are from that table. Counted in this sample were 14,000 or so clones; 94% of them appeared once. 4% to 5.5% of the sample rests with the top ten.

The time point label, read with the paper, signifies: 30 days after allo-HCT. Blood from recipients was drawn roughly 28 days before transplant, then again at days 30, 100 and 180 after transplant. Using Nuclei Lysis Solution, genomic DNA was extracted from unfractionated peripheral blood mononuclear cells that were either fresh or cryopreserved. With respect to this clone: This receptor's antigen is unknown. Base qualities are not provided; no much larger clone lies one nucleotide away.

Unmatched junction bases come to 7, with V trimmed by 4 bases and J by 3 bases. Spanning cysteine to phenylalanine, the CDR3 consists of 16 amino acids. The only DNA kept is the CDR3, 48 bases in frame from the first base. CDR1 SGDLS and CDR2 YYNGEE were looked up in the germline V gene. The receptor comes from a male patient aged 55-69 years who had an allogeneic stem cell transplant from an unrelated donor, so the T cells may come from the graft donor. Some clones in this sample may be carry-over from other donors' samples. Here the sequenced sample was PBMCs, taken 30 days after allogeneic stem cell transplant. The chain was built from TRBV9 and TRBJ1-5, with 10 central nucleotides matching TRBD1. The CDR3 reads CASSPGTGANNQPQHF. The bases read TGTGCCAGCAGCCCCGGGACAGGGGCCAACAATCAGCCCCAGCATTTT.